The 24 T cell receptor beta chains in this list originate from one sample, sequenced in a study of T cell responses to AZD1222 COVID-19 vaccine. The repertoire was sequenced with immunoSEQ multiplex PCR; TCRdb's copy has only in-frame clones and lacks some. This table has about 150,000 clones, approximately 93% appearing once. This material consisted of peripheral blood, taken on day 0 of AZD1222 vaccination. These receptors originate from an adult in good health.

V usage is TRBV11-2 and J usage is TRBJ1-3; no clear D gene. The V end was cut by 2 bases, the J end by 3 bases, with 8 bases between. CDR3 size: 14 residues. The germline V gene encodes CDR1 SGHAT and CDR2 FQNNGV. The CDR3 bases are TGTGCCAGCAGCTTACTCAGCGGTGGAAACACCATATATTTT. Its translation is CASSLLSGGNTIYF.

The V and J genes are TRBV11-2 and TRBJ2-1; D unresolved. V was trimmed by 0 bases and J by 6 bases, leaving 0 bases between them. Per the germline V gene, CDR1 is SGHAT and CDR2 is FQNNGV. There are 11 residues in the CDR3. The CDR3 bases are TGTGCCAGCAGCTTAGACAATGAGCAGTTCTTC. It specifies CASSLDNEQFF.

This clone was found once. The genes are TRBV3-1 (or the pseudogene TRBV3-2) and TRBJ2-7, with D unclear. The CDR3 consists of 14 residues. Germline V gives CDR1 LGHDT, CDR2 YNNKEL (reference sequence). Trimming stripped 0 bases from V and 2 bases from J, with 8 bases between. The CDR3, as DNA: TGTGCCAGCAGCCAAGATGGCACAGCCTACGAGCAGTACTTC. It yields the protein CASSQDGTAYEQYF.

The J gene is TRBJ2-1, the V gene TRBV3-1 (or the pseudogene TRBV3-2); TRBD2 agrees at 7 bases. This CDR3 is built from 17 residues. Germline V lookup: CDR1 LGHDT, CDR2 YNNKEL (reference sequence). The trim removed 0 bases at V and 9 bases at J, leaving 14 bases unmatched. CDR3 in DNA: TGTGCCAGCAGCCAAGATCGGGACTATCTCCGGTCCGGTGAGCAGTTCTTC. The encoded protein is CASSQDRDYLRSGEQFF.

J is TRBJ2-1 and V is TRBV19; 12 bases are shared with TRBD2. J lost 0 bases, V lost 6 bases, and 3 bases had no gene match. Germline CDR1 LNHDA, CDR2 SQIVND (reference sequence). The CDR3 has 16 residues. The CDR3 DNA is TGTGCCAGTAGCACGGGACTAGCGGGCTCCTACAATGAGCAGTTCTTC. This encodes CASSTGLAGSYNEQFF.

This chain joins TRBV19 and TRBJ2-3; unclear D gene. Germline-derived CDR1 and CDR2 are LNHDA and SQIVND (reference sequence). With 3 bases removed from V and 2 bases from J, the gap between germline ends came to 9 bases. The CDR3 has 14 amino acids. In nucleotides, the CDR3 is TGTGCCAGTAGTATCACATCGGCCACAGATACGCAGTATTTT. This gives the protein CASSITSATDTQYF.

This chain uses TRBV7-9 with TRBJ2-7, with 12 bases fitting TRBD2. The CDR3 covers 15 residues. With V trimmed by 6 bases and J by 3 bases, 6 bases remained unmatched. Germline assignment: CDR1 SEHNR and CDR2 FQNEAQ (reference sequence). CDR3 amino acids: CASRPLAGGFYEQYF. The CDR3 nucleotides are TGTGCCAGCAGGCCACTAGCGGGAGGTTTCTACGAGCAGTACTTC.

This clone appeared a single time. The chain employs TRBV2 and TRBJ2-1; D gene uncertain. Germline loops: CDR1 SNHLY, CDR2 FYNNEI. The CDR3 covers 11 residues. V lost 3 bases to trimming and J lost 10 bases, with 7 bases between them. CDR3 sequence: CASSEVGEQFF. The CDR3 DNA reads TGTGCCAGCAGTGAGGTTGGAGAGCAGTTCTTC.

In the case of this clone: This same CDR3 is encoded by further DNA sequences in the sample. CDR3 sequence: CASSFHGYTF. Here the CDR3 DNA reads TGTGCCAGCAGTTTCCATGGCTACACCTTC. The J gene is TRBJ1-2, the V gene TRBV28, with no clear D. This CDR3 has 10 amino acids. Germline CDR1 is MDHEN and CDR2 is SYDVKM. Trimming shortened V by 3 bases and J by 6 bases, and 2 bases separated the two germline ends.

The chain employs TRBV5-4 and TRBJ1-1; 7 bases line up with TRBD1. V was pared by 5 bases and J by 4 bases, with 8 bases of the junction left unmatched. This CDR3 has 14 residues. CDR1 SGHNT and CDR2 YYREEE come from the germline V gene (reference sequence). This CDR3 reads CASRLDRVITEAFF. For the CDR3, the DNA is TGTGCCAGCAGATTAGACAGGGTAATCACTGAAGCTTTCTTT.

The chain employs TRBV7-9 and TRBJ2-1; possible D gene TRBD1, 6 bases. Germline-derived CDR1 and CDR2 are SEHNR and FQNEAQ (reference sequence). The V end lost 3 bases, the J end lost 4 bases, and 16 bases lay between the germline ends. The CDR3 is made up of 16 amino acids. The CDR3 coding sequence is TGTGCCAGCAGCTTCAGGGGCCTCACAATTTACAATGAGCAGTTCTTC. Translated, it gives CASSFRGLTIYNEQFF.

V and J are TRBV7-2 and TRBJ2-7; TRBD2 matches 15 bases. Unmatched junction bases numbered 13, after V lost 6 bases and J lost 4 bases. The CDR3 contains 18 residues. CDR1 SGHTA and CDR2 FQGNSA come from the germline V gene. CDR3 in DNA: TGTGCCAGCAGTCAACCCCGGACTAGCGGGAGGGCACAATACGAGCAGTACTTC. Translation: CASSQPRTSGRAQYEQYF.

This clone was detected once. The chain has TRBV19 and TRBJ2-2; TRBD1 aligns across 9 bases. Germline trimming cut 8 bases from V and 2 bases from J; bases unmatched to any gene: 6. The CDR3 sequence is 15 residues long. Germline CDR1 reads LNHDA; CDR2 reads SQIVND (reference sequence). The CDR3 coding sequence is TGTGCCAGTGGCTGGGACAGGGAAAACACCGGGGAGCTGTTTTTT. It yields the protein CASGWDRENTGELFF.

The CDR3 reads CASSQESTPLTEGRSEKLFF. The CDR3 nucleotides are TGCGCCAGCAGCCAAGAATCCACCCCTCTAACAGAGGGGAGGAGTGAAAAACTGTTTTTT. The chain couples TRBV4-1 to TRBJ1-4; a possible D gene is TRBD1 (5 bases). V gave up 0 bases and J gave up 7 bases, with 27 bases separating them. Germline lookup yields CDR1 MGHRA and CDR2 YSYEKL. This CDR3 is 20 amino acids long.

The chain uses TRBV30 and TRBJ1-3, with D tentatively TRBD1 (5 bases). The CDR3 extends over 16 amino acids. V lost 0 bases to trimming and J lost 0 bases, with 12 bases between them. Germline assignment: CDR1 GTSNPN and CDR2 SVGIG (reference sequence). CDR3 region: CAWSVTRTSSGNTIYF. The CDR3 DNA reads TGTGCCTGGAGTGTAACCCGGACAAGCTCTGGAAACACCATATATTTT.

The chain links TRBV5-1 to TRBJ2-5; maybe TRBD1 (5 bases). V shed 5 bases and J shed 4 bases, with 9 bases lying between them. Germline CDR1 is SGHRS and CDR2 is YFSETQ. The CDR3 runs 12 residues. CDR3 residues: CASSGQGETQYF. The CDR3 bases are TGCGCCAGCAGTGGCCAGGGAGAGACCCAGTACTTC.

The V gene is TRBV12-3 or TRBV12-4, the J gene TRBJ2-6, with 7 bases lining up with TRBD1. This CDR3 region has 13 residues. J lost 12 bases, V lost 5 bases, and 7 bases had no gene match. CDR3 region: CASSVNRGGVLTF. As DNA, the CDR3 is TGTGCCAGCAGTGTGAACAGGGGTGGCGTCCTGACTTTC.

The chain employs TRBV15 and TRBJ1-5, with D hard to call. This CDR3 contains 15 residues. The V end lost 0 bases, the J end lost 3 bases, and 9 bases lay between the germline ends. Germline CDR1 is LNHNV and CDR2 is YYDKDF (reference sequence). CDR3 amino acids: CATSREGIDNQPQHF. The DNA of the CDR3 is TGTGCCACCAGCAGAGAGGGTATCGACAATCAGCCCCAGCATTTT.

V and J are TRBV18 and TRBJ2-2, with TRBD2 identical over 8 bases. Germline lookup yields CDR1 KGHSH and CDR2 LQKENI. The length of the CDR3 is 15 residues. Unmatched junction bases numbered 2, after V lost 5 bases and J lost 0 bases. CDR3 nucleotide sequence: TGTGCCAGCTCAACTAGCGGTTCGAACACCGGGGAGCTGTTTTTT. Translated: CASSTSGSNTGELFF.

The rearrangement links TRBV7-9 to TRBJ1-6; tentative D call: TRBD1 (6 bases). Per germline, CDR1 SEHNR and CDR2 FQNEAQ (reference sequence). Trimming cost V 4 bases and J 12 bases, with 13 bases left between them. This CDR3 has 13 residues. The CDR3 DNA reads as TGTGCCAGCAGCTCGCTAGCCAGGGGACCCCTCCACTTT. Translating gives CASSSLARGPLHF.

This chain's CDR3 is CASSTQNNEQFF. CDR3 in DNA: TGTGCCAGCAGCACACAGAACAATGAGCAGTTCTTC. The chain carries TRBV9 and TRBJ2-1; D uncertain. CDR3 length: 12 residues. CDR1 SGDLS and CDR2 YYNGEE come from the germline V gene. V was trimmed by 4 bases and J by 5 bases, leaving 7 bases between them. The full variable domain, completed using reference TRBV9 and TRBJ2-1, is DSGVTQTPKHLITATGQRVTLRCSPRSGDLSVYWYQQSLDQGLQFLIQYYNGEERAKGNILERFSAQQFPDLHSELNLSSLELGDSALYFCASSTQNNEQFFGPGTRLTVL.

The chain joins TRBV19 to TRBJ2-1; 8 positions match TRBD1. With V trimmed by 4 bases and J by 2 bases, 7 bases remained unmatched. Germline loops: CDR1 LNHDA, CDR2 SQIVND (reference sequence). The CDR3 totals 16 residues. The CDR3 region has the DNA TGTGCCAGTAGTAGGACTCGGGACAGGCCCTACAATGAGCAGTTCTTC. Protein: CASSRTRDRPYNEQFF.

The CDR3 spells CASSFHGYEQYF. As DNA, the CDR3 is TGTGCCAGCAGTTTTCATGGCTACGAGCAGTACTTC. This chain connects TRBV13 to TRBJ2-7; D is ambiguous. This CDR3 has 12 residues. The V end lost 6 bases, the J end lost 3 bases, and 9 bases lay between the germline ends. CDR1 is PRHDT and CDR2 is FYEKMQ in the germline V gene (reference sequence).

The chain combines TRBV5-1 with TRBJ2-5; D perhaps matches TRBD1 (5 bases). Germline V lookup: CDR1 SGHRS, CDR2 YFSETQ. V lost 2 bases and J 5 bases, leaving 10 bases between the germline ends. This CDR3 region has 13 residues. CDR3 coding DNA: TGCGCCAGCAGCTTATCAGGGTGGGAGACCCAGTACTTC. Residues: CASSLSGWETQYF.